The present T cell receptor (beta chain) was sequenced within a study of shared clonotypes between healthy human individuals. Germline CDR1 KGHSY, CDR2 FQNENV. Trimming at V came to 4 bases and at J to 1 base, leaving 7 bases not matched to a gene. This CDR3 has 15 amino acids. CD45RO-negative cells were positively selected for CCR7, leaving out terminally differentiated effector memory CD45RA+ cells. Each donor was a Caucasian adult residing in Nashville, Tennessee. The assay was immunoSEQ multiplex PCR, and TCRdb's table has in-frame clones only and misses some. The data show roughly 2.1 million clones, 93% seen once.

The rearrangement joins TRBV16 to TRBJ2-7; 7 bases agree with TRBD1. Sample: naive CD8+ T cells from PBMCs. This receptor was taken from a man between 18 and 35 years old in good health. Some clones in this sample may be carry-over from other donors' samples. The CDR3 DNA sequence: TGTGCCAGCAGCCCAACAGGGGCTGGGTCCTACGAGCAGTACTTC. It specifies CASSPTGAGSYEQYF.